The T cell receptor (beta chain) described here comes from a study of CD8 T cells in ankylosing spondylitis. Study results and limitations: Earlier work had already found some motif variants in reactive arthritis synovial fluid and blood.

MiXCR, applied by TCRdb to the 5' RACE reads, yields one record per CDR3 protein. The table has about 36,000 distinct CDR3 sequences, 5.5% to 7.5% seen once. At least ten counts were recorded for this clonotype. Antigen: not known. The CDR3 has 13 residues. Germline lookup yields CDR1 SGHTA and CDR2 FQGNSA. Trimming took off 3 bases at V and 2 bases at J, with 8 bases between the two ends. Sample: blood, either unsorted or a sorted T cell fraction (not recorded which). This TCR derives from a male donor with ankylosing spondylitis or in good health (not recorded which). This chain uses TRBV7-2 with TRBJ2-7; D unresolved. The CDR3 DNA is TGTGCCAGCAGCTTCGGACGGACCTACGAGCAGTACTTC. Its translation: CASSFGRTYEQYF. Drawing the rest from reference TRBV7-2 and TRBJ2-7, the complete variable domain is GAGVSQSPSNKVTEKGKDVELRCDPISGHTALYWYRQSLGQGLEFLIYFQGNSAPDKSGLPSDRFSAERTGGSVSTLTIQRTQQEDSAVYLCASSFGRTYEQYFGPGTRLTVT.